Each of the 30 T cell receptor beta chains below was sequenced from the same sample in a study of cytomegalovirus exposure and HLA in healthy donors. The PCR made use of 60 Vbeta and 13 Jbeta primers. This table comes from immunoSEQ multiplex PCR, and its TCRdb copy is limited to in-frame clones, with some not included. The sample consists of 150,000 to 250,000 clones, around 86% of them appearing once. Material for sequencing was PBMCs. These receptors were collected from a woman aged 45 to 65 in good health and CMV-seropositive.

The chain has TRBV9 and TRBJ2-1, with TRBD1 as a possible D gene (5 bases). The CDR3 is 15 amino acids. V lost 0 bases, J lost 1 base, and 8 bases lay in between. Germline V gene data show CDR1 as SGDLS and CDR2 as YYNGEE. The CDR3 sequence: CASSVEQESYNEQFF. CDR3 nucleotide sequence: TGTGCCAGCAGCGTAGAACAGGAGTCCTACAATGAGCAGTTCTTC.

The chain has TRBV5-4 and TRBJ1-5, with D uncertain. Trimming removed 4 bases from V and 1 base from J, with 15 bases in between. CDR3 size: 16 residues. Germline values: CDR1 SGHNT, CDR2 YYREEE (reference sequence). The CDR3 DNA follows: TGTGCCAGCAGCCAATGGCCAGGCACCAGCAATCAGCCCCAGCATTTT. Translation: CASSQWPGTSNQPQHF.

This clone appeared once. The chain is built from TRBV28 and TRBJ2-5; possibly TRBD1 for D (6 bases). V was trimmed by 6 bases and J by 4 bases, leaving 21 bases between them. From germline, CDR1 is MDHEN and CDR2 SYDVKM. The CDR3 has 16 residues. The CDR3 DNA reads as TGTGCCAGCAGCCCAACCGGGACAAGGGGCCGAGAGACCCAGTACTTC. It is translated as CASSPTGTRGRETQYF.

CDR3 in DNA: TGTGCCAGCAGCGACGCGACAGGGTTCGGATACGAGCAGTACTTC. Translating it yields CASSDATGFGYEQYF. This rearrangement joins TRBV7-8 to TRBJ2-7; 7 nucleotides agree with TRBD1. J was trimmed by 4 bases and V by 5 bases; bases with no gene match: 11. Germline lookup yields CDR1 SGHVS and CDR2 FQNEAQ. The CDR3 has 15 amino acids.

This chain links TRBV2 with TRBJ2-1, with D maybe TRBD1 (5 bases). Per germline, CDR1 SNHLY and CDR2 FYNNEI. V was trimmed by 0 bases and J by 6 bases, leaving 12 bases between them. The CDR3 runs 15 residues. The CDR3 DNA sequence: TGTGCCAGCAGTGAAGCCAGGGCCCTCGGCAATGAGCAGTTCTTC. Protein: CASSEARALGNEQFF.

There are a few counts of this clone. The junction differs from germline at one of its ends, possibly a read error. The chain combines TRBV11-1 with TRBJ2-4, with 9 nucleotides matching TRBD2. This CDR3 is built from 14 residues. In germline, CDR1 is SGHAT, CDR2 FQDESV (reference sequence). The CDR3 DNA sequence: TGTGCCAGCAGCAGATTAGCGGGAGTGAACAGTCAGTACTTC. This sequence encodes CASSRLAGVNSQYF.

The chain combines TRBV10-3 with TRBJ1-5; D is uncertain. V lost 11 bases to trimming and J lost 2 bases, with 25 bases between them. This CDR3 has 17 residues. Germline V gives CDR1 ENHRY, CDR2 SYGVKD. This CDR3 is CAPPTAGGPSGNQPQHF. In DNA, the CDR3 is TGTGCCCCACCCACAGCGGGTGGACCGAGTGGCAATCAGCCCCAGCATTTT.

Turning to this clone: The same CDR3 arises from other DNA sequences in this sample as well. This chain joins TRBV20-1 and TRBJ2-5, with D perhaps matching TRBD1 (6 bases). Germline V gene sequence: CDR1 DFQATT, CDR2 SNEGSKA (reference sequence). V was clipped by 6 bases and J by 5 bases, with 10 bases between them. This CDR3 region has 11 residues. CDR3 protein: CSAPRGETQYF. The CDR3 nucleotides read TGCAGTGCACCTAGGGGGGAGACCCAGTACTTC.

J is TRBJ2-1 and V is TRBV9; a possible D gene is TRBD1 (5 bases). Trimming left V 3 bases short and J 4 bases short, with 11 bases between. CDR1 and CDR2 from the germline V gene are SGDLS and YYNGEE. This CDR3 spans 14 amino acids. The CDR3: CASSGAQGYNEQFF. In DNA form, the CDR3 reads TGTGCCAGCAGCGGGGCCCAGGGTTACAATGAGCAGTTCTTC.

The chain is built from TRBV16 and TRBJ2-7, with 7 bases matching TRBD2. The germline CDR1 and CDR2 sequences are KGHSY and FQNENV. The CDR3 totals 16 residues. V dropped 4 bases and J dropped 0; count of bases not matched to a gene: 9. As DNA, the CDR3 is TGTGCCAGCAGCCCCAACCCAGCGGGGAGCTCCTACGAGCAGTACTTC. It translates to CASSPNPAGSSYEQYF.

This chain uses TRBV19 with TRBJ1-1; 9 nucleotides line up with TRBD1. Germline CDR1 and CDR2: LNHDA and SQIVND (reference sequence). J lost 3 bases, V lost 8 bases, and 4 bases had no gene match. The CDR3 consists of 13 residues. CDR3 protein: CASRTGVHTEAFF. The CDR3 DNA reads as TGTGCCAGTCGGACAGGGGTTCACACTGAAGCTTTCTTT.

This clone was found a few times. The gene calls are TRBV6-5 and TRBJ2-1; D possibly corresponds to TRBD2 (5 bases). Trimming pared 1 base from V and 3 bases from J, leaving 10 bases between. CDR3 length: 15 amino acids. Germline V lookup: CDR1 MNHEY, CDR2 SVGAGI. The CDR3 sequence: CASSYLGGGYNEQFF. CDR3 coding DNA: TGTGCCAGCAGTTACTTGGGTGGAGGCTACAATGAGCAGTTCTTC.

Only a few counts were recorded for this clone. V and J are TRBV5-5 and TRBJ2-1, with a possible D match to TRBD1 (5 bases). CDR3 size: 16 residues. V lost 0 bases, J lost 1 base, and 11 bases lay in between. Germline V CDR1 and CDR2: SGHKS, YYEKEE (reference sequence). The CDR3 DNA reads TGTGCCAGCAGCTTGGGGCCCCAGGGTTCCTACAATGAGCAGTTCTTC. Its translation: CASSLGPQGSYNEQFF. Variable domain in full (rest from reference TRBV5-5 and TRBJ2-1): DAGVTQSPTHLIKTRGQQVTLRCSPISGHKSVSWYQQVLGQGPQFIFQYYEKEERGRGNFPDRFSARQFPNYSSELNVNALLLGDSALYLCASSLGPQGSYNEQFFGPGTRLTVL.

This sequence joins TRBV6-1 and TRBJ1-1; D uncertain. Germline CDR1 MNHNS, CDR2 SASEGT. There are 13 residues in the CDR3. Trimming cost V 5 bases and J 0 bases, with 7 bases left between them. This CDR3 reads CASSSYMNTEAFF. The DNA of the CDR3 is TGTGCCAGCAGTTCTTACATGAACACTGAAGCTTTCTTT.

There are a few counts of this clone. The chain is built from TRBV18 and TRBJ1-5, with 10 bases matching TRBD1. V shed 6 bases and J 6 bases; nucleotides not matched to a gene: 5. The CDR3 runs 14 residues. CDR1 KGHSH and CDR2 LQKENI come from the germline V gene. CDR3 bases: TGTGCCAGCTCCGCCGGGACAGGGGTTCAGCCCCAGCATTTT. Translation: CASSAGTGVQPQHF.

The chain is built from TRBV7-2 and TRBJ2-1, with TRBD2 matching over 7 bases. The CDR3 extends over 15 amino acids. V shed 3 bases, J shed 3 bases, and the junction held 5 bases outside the gene matches. Germline CDR1 reads SGHTA; CDR2 reads FQGNSA. The CDR3 is CASSFVGGGYNEQFF. The CDR3 region has the DNA TGTGCCAGCAGCTTCGTGGGGGGGGGCTACAATGAGCAGTTCTTC.

The chain carries TRBV27 and TRBJ1-2; 8 bases line up with TRBD1. Looked up from germline, CDR1 is MNHEY and CDR2 is SMNVEV (reference sequence). The junction had 17 bases not matched to a gene; V was cut back by 3 bases and J by 8 bases. The CDR3 has 17 residues. In DNA form, the CDR3 reads TGTGCCAGCAGTTTCAGTACAGGGGGAGTAATAGGGGAAGGCTACACCTTC. It is translated as CASSFSTGGVIGEGYTF.

The chain couples TRBV18 to TRBJ1-1; D call uncertain. V was shortened by 2 bases and J by 8 bases, with 18 bases between the two germline ends. CDR1 and CDR2 from the germline V gene are KGHSH and LQKENI. CDR3 length equals 15 residues. CDR3: CASSPGRALVGEAFF. In DNA form, the CDR3 reads TGTGCCAGCTCACCAGGGAGGGCCCTCGTAGGAGAAGCTTTCTTT.

The V and J genes are TRBV5-4 and TRBJ2-5; D possibly corresponds to TRBD2 (5 bases). This CDR3 has 15 amino acids. The germline gives CDR1 SGHNT, CDR2 YYREEE (reference sequence). V lost 0 bases to trimming and J lost 2 bases, with 11 bases between them. The CDR3 DNA is TGTGCCAGCAGCTTGGGTGTGGGAGATCAAGAGACCCAGTACTTC. Its translation is CASSLGVGDQETQYF. Based on the CDR3 plus reference TRBV5-4 and TRBJ2-5, the full variable domain is ETGVTQSPTHLIKTRGQQVTLRCSSQSGHNTVSWYQQALGQGPQFIFQYYREEENGRGNFPPRFSGLQFPNYSSELNVNALELDDSALYLCASSLGVGDQETQYFGPGTRLLVL.

This clone appeared a few times. The chain carries TRBV5-1 and TRBJ2-4; D call uncertain. The CDR3 is 15 residues long. With 4 bases removed from V and 0 bases from J, the gap between germline ends came to 11 bases. Germline V lookup: CDR1 SGHRS, CDR2 YFSETQ. The CDR3: CASSPHPLAKNIQYF. The CDR3 DNA sequence: TGCGCCAGCAGCCCACACCCATTAGCCAAAAACATTCAGTACTTC.

The chain links TRBV10-3 to TRBJ1-4, with TRBD1 matching over 7 bases. The germline CDR1 and CDR2 sequences are ENHRY and SYGVKD. V lost 0 bases and J lost 12; bases outside the gene matches: 7. This CDR3 contains 14 residues. Here the CDR3 reads CAISESTGQSELFF. Here the CDR3 DNA reads TGTGCCATCAGTGAGTCGACGGGACAGTCCGAACTGTTTTTT.

The chain joins TRBV5-1 to TRBJ2-5, with 9 bases matching TRBD1. The V gene's germline CDR1 is SGHRS and CDR2 YFSETQ. The CDR3 totals 16 residues. Trimming cost V 7 bases and J 5 bases; bases outside gene matches: 15. CDR3 residues: CASALGTGSLGETQYF. In DNA form, the CDR3 reads TGCGCCAGCGCCCTCGGGACAGGGTCCTTAGGGGAGACCCAGTACTTC.

V usage is TRBV11-2 and J usage is TRBJ2-7; D may be TRBD1 (6 bases). V was trimmed by 1 base and J by 4 bases, leaving 14 bases between them. This CDR3 has 15 residues. Germline-derived CDR1 and CDR2 are SGHAT and FQNNGV. DNA of the CDR3: TGTGCCAGCAGCTTAGGTCACACAGGGTTGTACGAGCAGTACTTC. Protein product: CASSLGHTGLYEQYF.

The chain recombines TRBV15 with TRBJ2-7, with 9 bases lining up with TRBD1. V trimming: 5 bases; J trimming: 3 bases; junction bases outside the gene matches: 8. There are 15 residues in the CDR3. Germline V lookup: CDR1 LNHNV, CDR2 YYDKDF (reference sequence). This chain's CDR3 is CATSPKGTGYYEQYF. Here the CDR3 DNA reads TGTGCCACCAGCCCGAAAGGGACAGGGTACTACGAGCAGTACTTC.

The V gene is TRBV19, the J gene TRBJ2-1; the match to TRBD2 covers 8 bases. Per germline, CDR1 LNHDA and CDR2 SQIVND (reference sequence). This CDR3 contains 16 residues. V lost 3 bases to trimming and J lost 3 bases; unmatched junction nucleotides: 7. Here the CDR3 DNA reads TGTGCCAGTAGTATGGCAGCGGGGGCCCACTACAATGAGCAGTTCTTC. It translates to CASSMAAGAHYNEQFF. Drawing the rest from reference TRBV19 and TRBJ2-1, the complete variable domain is DGGITQSPKYLFRKEGQNVTLSCEQNLNHDAMYWYRQDPGQGLRLIYYSQIVNDFQKGDIAEGYSVSREKKESFPLTVTSAQKNPTAFYLCASSMAAGAHYNEQFFGPGTRLTVL.

This clone was counted a single time. This rearrangement joins TRBV19 to TRBJ1-5; D perhaps matches TRBD1 (5 bases). CDR1 and CDR2 (germline): LNHDA, SQIVND (reference sequence). V lost 0 bases and J lost 0, with 12 bases in between. This CDR3 is built from 17 residues. Here the CDR3 DNA reads TGTGCCAGTAGTATAGAGGGGACTAAATTTAGCAATCAGCCCCAGCATTTT. This sequence encodes CASSIEGTKFSNQPQHF.

V is TRBV15 and J is TRBJ1-2, with 12 bases fitting TRBD1. V was clipped by 6 bases and J by 5 bases; unmatched bases: 13. The CDR3 runs 17 residues. The germline gives CDR1 LNHNV, CDR2 YYDKDF (reference sequence). The CDR3 region has the DNA TGTGCCACCAGGGGGAGGGGACCGGGACAGGGGGCATATGGCTACACCTTC. Translating it yields CATRGRGPGQGAYGYTF.

The chain uses TRBV5-7 and TRBJ2-7; 12 bases are a match to TRBD2. TRBV5-7 is an ORF, and what it does is uncertain. Germline trimming cut 3 bases from V and 5 bases from J; bases unmatched to any gene: 3. The CDR3 has 14 residues. The CDR3 DNA reads TGTGCCAGCAGCTCGACTAGCGGGAGTCACGAGCAGTACTTC. Its translation is CASSSTSGSHEQYF.

This chain connects TRBV6-6 to TRBJ1-5; possible D gene TRBD1, 6 bases. V was cut by 6 bases and J by 4 bases, with 13 bases left in between. CDR1 is MNHNY and CDR2 is SVGAGI in the germline V gene (reference sequence). The CDR3 spans 14 residues. CDR3 sequence: CASSLNRENQPQHF. CDR3 DNA: TGTGCCAGCAGCTTGAACAGGGAGAATCAGCCCCAGCATTTT.

This clone was counted between two and nine times. V and J are TRBV18 and TRBJ2-5; a possible D gene is TRBD2 (6 bases). CDR3 length equals 13 residues. The V gene's germline CDR1 is KGHSH and CDR2 LQKENI. Trimming stripped 3 bases from V and 5 bases from J, with 10 bases between. The CDR3 coding sequence is TGTGCCAGCTCACCGGGGGAGGAGGAGACCCAGTACTTC. Translated: CASSPGEEETQYF.